Shown below are 30 T cell receptor beta chains from a single sample sequenced in a study of vaccination and CD4 T cells after COVID-19. Sequence data for DNA of cultured CD4+ T cells were generated by the Oncomine TCR Beta short-read assay. From the PCR reads, TCRdb called clonotypes with MiXCR, one entry per CDR3 protein. In the table there are more than 20,000 distinct CDR3 sequences, roughly 40% of which are singletons. Antigens for these TCRs are unknown. Stated time point: late sampling 161 to 241 days after vaccination in three convalescent patients. Treatment given: roughly nine-day PBMC culture with coronavirus spike peptide pools or control peptides (ViraFEST assay). The sample here was CD4+ T cells from blood, cultured in vitro, taken about 7 months after SARS-CoV-2 vaccination. These TCRs come from a human donor who had recovered from COVID-19.

V and J are TRBV27 and TRBJ2-7; TRBD2 matches at 8 bases. The length of the CDR3 is 14 residues. The V and J ends lost 5 bases and 4 bases, in that order; junction bases with no gene match: 7. The germline CDR1 and CDR2 sequences are MNHEY and SMNVEV (reference sequence). The CDR3, as DNA: TGTGCCAGCAGTCCTGTAGCGGGACTATACGAGCAGTACTTC. Translating it yields CASSPVAGLYEQYF.

This clonotype has just a few counts. J is TRBJ2-7 and V is TRBV15; either TRBD1 or TRBD2 may supply D (5 bases each). V lost 0 bases and J 5 bases, leaving 11 bases between the germline ends. This CDR3 has 14 amino acids. Germline values: CDR1 LNHNV, CDR2 YYDKDF (reference sequence). CDR3 loop: CATSRDSGRHEQYF. The CDR3 DNA follows: TGTGCCACCAGCAGAGATTCGGGACGGCACGAGCAGTACTTC. Drawing the rest from reference TRBV15 and TRBJ2-7, the complete variable domain is DAMVIQNPRYQVTQFGKPVTLSCSQTLNHNVMYWYQQKSSQAPKLLFHYYDKDFNNEADTPDNFQSRRPNTSFCFLDIRSPGLGDTAMYLCATSRDSGRHEQYFGPGTRLTVT.

This clonotype showed up just a few times. This chain joins TRBV28 and TRBJ2-2, with 14 positions matching TRBD2. This CDR3 has 16 amino acids. V shed 10 bases and J 6 bases; nucleotides not matched to a gene: 10. Per germline, CDR1 MDHEN and CDR2 SYDVKM. DNA of the CDR3: TGTGCCACAGGGGGGGGACTAGCGGGAGTGGCCGGGGAGCTGTTTTTT. Protein product: CATGGGLAGVAGELFF.

This clonotype was picked up one time. This sequence joins TRBV7-2 and TRBJ2-1; tentative D call: TRBD2 (6 bases). The V gene lost 1 base and the J gene lost 3 bases, with 10 bases spanning the gap. Germline V CDR1 and CDR2: SGHTA, FQGNSA. The CDR3 spans 15 residues. CDR3: CASSLVATSYNEQFF. The DNA of the CDR3 is TGTGCCAGCAGCTTAGTAGCGACTAGCTACAATGAGCAGTTCTTC.

This clonotype was seen only a few times. V is TRBV20-1 and J is TRBJ2-7; a weak D match, TRBD1 (6 bases). In germline, CDR1 is DFQATT, CDR2 SNEGSKA (reference sequence). CDR3 length: 12 residues. Trimming stripped 3 bases from V and 5 bases from J, with 11 bases between. This CDR3 is CSARLRDNEQYF. The CDR3 nucleotides are TGCAGTGCTAGGTTACGGGACAACGAGCAGTACTTC.

The rearrangement links TRBV6-1 to TRBJ1-2, with a possible D match to TRBD1 (5 bases). Trimming shortened V by 6 bases and J by 2 bases, and 10 bases separated the two germline ends. CDR3 length: 13 amino acids. CDR1 MNHNS and CDR2 SASEGT come from the germline V gene. CDR3 DNA: TGTGCCAGCAGGGCTAGGGGAAACTATGGCTACACCTTC. Protein product: CASRARGNYGYTF.

This clonotype has only a few counts. V is TRBV11-3 and J is TRBJ2-5; possibly TRBD1 or TRBD2 for D (5 bases each). Trimming removed 4 bases from V and 3 bases from J, with 15 bases in between. The CDR3 length is 15 residues. Per the germline V gene, CDR1 is SGHNT and CDR2 is YENEEA. Here the CDR3 reads CASSSGPKWKETQYF. The DNA for the CDR3 is TGTGCCAGCAGCTCGGGACCAAAGTGGAAAGAGACCCAGTACTTC.

In its sample, this clonotype was seen a few times. The chain joins TRBV6-1 to TRBJ1-1; 11 positions match TRBD1. The CDR3 consists of 13 residues. The V and J ends lost 6 bases and 7 bases, in that order; junction bases with no gene match: 4. The V gene's germline CDR1 is MNHNS and CDR2 SASEGT. DNA of the CDR3: TGTGCCAGCAGGGGACAGGGGGTGGGTGAAGCTTTCTTT. Translated, it gives CASRGQGVGEAFF.

The J gene is TRBJ2-7, the V gene TRBV14; 7 bases fit TRBD1. V trimming: 3 bases; J trimming: 8 bases; junction bases outside the gene matches: 4. The CDR3 loop spans 12 amino acids. Germline V gives CDR1 SGHDN, CDR2 FVKESK. The DNA for the CDR3 is TGTGCCAGCAGCCACACAGGGGACCAGCAGTACTTC. Translation gives CASSHTGDQQYF.

J is TRBJ2-5 and V is TRBV25-1, with a weak D call TRBD1 (5 bases). V was shortened by 6 bases and J by 5 bases, with 16 bases between the two germline ends. Germline CDR1 reads MGHDK; CDR2 reads SYGVNS. The CDR3 consists of 14 residues. The DNA of the CDR3 is TGTGCCAGCAGAGTATCAGGGATAAGGGAGACCCAGTACTTC. Amino acid sequence: CASRVSGIRETQYF.

The J gene is TRBJ2-7, the V gene TRBV28; D unclear. This CDR3 has 12 amino acids. CDR1 is MDHEN, CDR2 SYDVKM, per germline. V gave up 3 bases and J gave up 4 bases, with 7 bases separating them. The CDR3 bases are TGTGCCAGCAGTTTGGGCGATTACGAGCAGTACTTC. Protein sequence: CASSLGDYEQYF.

The chain couples TRBV7-3 to TRBJ2-3, with 7 bases that match TRBD2. This CDR3 comprises 14 residues. Germline V gene sequence: CDR1 SGHTA, CDR2 FQGTGA. V dropped 5 bases and J dropped 3; count of bases not matched to a gene: 5. The CDR3 spells CASSHSGGTDTQYF. DNA of the CDR3: TGTGCCAGCAGCCACTCGGGGGGAACAGATACGCAGTATTTT.

This chain uses TRBV24-1 with TRBJ2-1, with D possibly matching TRBD1 (6 bases). This CDR3 comprises 16 residues. Trimming shortened V by 9 bases and J by 2 bases, and 19 bases separated the two germline ends. In germline, CDR1 is KGHDR, CDR2 SFDVKD. Written as DNA, the CDR3 is TGTGCCACCCCTAAGCTCGGGACAAATACCTACAATGAGCAGTTCTTC. It yields the protein CATPKLGTNTYNEQFF.

The rearrangement uses TRBV4-2 and TRBJ1-2; TRBD1 might be the D (5 bases). This CDR3 region has 19 residues. CDR1 and CDR2 (germline): LGHNA, YNFKEQ. Trimming pared 0 bases from V and 0 bases from J, leaving 20 bases between. This CDR3 reads CASSQDRRGWGGANYGYTF. CDR3 DNA sequence: TGTGCCAGCAGCCAAGATCGTAGGGGCTGGGGTGGAGCTAACTATGGCTACACCTTC.

The chain combines TRBV6-1 with TRBJ2-3; 11 nucleotides line up with TRBD2. V gave up 7 bases and J gave up 3 bases; unmatched junction bases: 3. This CDR3 contains 14 residues. Germline values: CDR1 MNHNS, CDR2 SASEGT. CDR3 nucleotide sequence: TGTGCCAGCATTGCTAGCGGGAGGACAGATACGCAGTATTTT. It codes for CASIASGRTDTQYF.

This clonotype was observed once. The chain has TRBV5-5 and TRBJ1-5; no definite D call. The CDR3 totals 14 residues. V was clipped by 0 bases and J by 5 bases, with 9 bases between them. Germline V gives CDR1 SGHKS, CDR2 YYEKEE (reference sequence). The CDR3 is CASSLAGTHQPQHF. The CDR3 DNA sequence: TGTGCCAGCAGCTTGGCCGGCACACATCAGCCCCAGCATTTT.

The table lists this clonotype with a few counts. The chain is built from TRBV20-1 and TRBJ1-5; D gene unclear. CDR3 length: 13 amino acids. CDR1 is DFQATT, CDR2 SNEGSKA, per germline (reference sequence). Trimming shortened V by 0 bases and J by 2 bases, and 5 bases separated the two germline ends. CDR3 bases: TGCAGTGCTAGAGAGTCGGGCAATCAGCCCCAGCATTTT. Its translation: CSARESGNQPQHF.

This clonotype came up a few times. J is TRBJ2-1 and V is TRBV7-2; D perhaps matches TRBD2 (5 bases). Germline lookup yields CDR1 SGHTA and CDR2 FQGNSA. The CDR3 has 12 amino acids. V was trimmed by 3 bases and J by 10 bases, leaving 10 bases between them. The CDR3 protein is CASSFFREEQFF. The CDR3 DNA is TGTGCCAGCAGCTTCTTTCGGGAAGAGCAGTTCTTC.

The chain uses TRBV7-2 and TRBJ2-1; 7 bases fit TRBD2. The CDR3 is 15 amino acids. J was trimmed by 4 bases and V by 3 bases; bases with no gene match: 6. Germline assignment: CDR1 SGHTA and CDR2 FQGNSA. DNA of the CDR3: TGTGCCAGCAGCTTGGGAGGGCCCTCGTACAATGAGCAGTTCTTC. The encoded protein is CASSLGGPSYNEQFF.

The chain recombines TRBV4-2 with TRBJ2-2; 8 bases line up with TRBD2. The CDR3 is 16 residues long. Germline trimming cut 4 bases from V and 1 base from J; bases unmatched to any gene: 5. Germline V lookup: CDR1 LGHNA, CDR2 YNFKEQ. CDR3 sequence: CASSLQLAENTGELFF. CDR3 sequence (DNA): TGTGCCAGCAGCCTCCAACTAGCGGAGAACACCGGGGAGCTGTTTTTT.

The CDR3 DNA is TGCAGTGCTATCCGGTGGGCTAGCGAGGCGGGGTTACAAGAGACCCAGTACTTC. This translates into CSAIRWASEAGLQETQYF. This chain joins TRBV20-1 and TRBJ2-5; D perhaps matches TRBD2 (6 bases). In germline, CDR1 is DFQATT, CDR2 SNEGSKA (reference sequence). V dropped 4 bases and J dropped 2 bases, with 26 bases sitting between them. This CDR3 is 18 amino acids long.

This clonotype was counted once. The genes are TRBV2 and TRBJ2-7; D unclear. This CDR3 comprises 13 residues. Germline-derived CDR1 and CDR2 are SNHLY and FYNNEI. V was trimmed by 4 bases and J by 1 base, leaving 8 bases between them. CDR3 in amino acids: CASSVGESYEQYF. CDR3 coding DNA: TGTGCCAGCAGTGTAGGCGAATCCTACGAGCAGTACTTC.

In its sample, this clonotype was seen a few times. The rearrangement joins TRBV7-9 to TRBJ1-1, with D possibly being TRBD1 (6 bases). CDR1 SEHNR and CDR2 FQNEAQ come from the germline V gene (reference sequence). V was shortened by 3 bases and J by 4 bases, with 9 bases between the two germline ends. The CDR3 has 13 residues. CDR3 in amino acids: CASSFGGGTEAFF. CDR3 in DNA: TGTGCCAGCAGCTTCGGGGGCGGCACTGAAGCTTTCTTT.

This clonotype turned up a few times. The J gene is TRBJ2-5, the V gene TRBV5-4; 13 positions match TRBD2. V lost 1 base, J lost 3 bases, and 6 bases stayed unmatched. This CDR3 has 17 amino acids. Germline assignment: CDR1 SGHNT and CDR2 YYREEE (reference sequence). CDR3 region: CASSLFQTSGRKETQYF. The DNA of the CDR3 is TGTGCCAGCAGCTTGTTCCAGACTAGCGGGAGGAAAGAGACCCAGTACTTC.

J is TRBJ2-1 and V is TRBV6-1; D may correspond to TRBD1 or TRBD2 (5 bases each). V shed 6 bases and J shed 3 bases, with 12 bases lying between them. CDR3 length equals 14 residues. Germline assignment: CDR1 MNHNS and CDR2 SASEGT. CDR3 DNA: TGTGCCAGCAGCCGGGACGGATACTACAATGAGCAGTTCTTC. Translated: CASSRDGYYNEQFF.

To note about this clonotype: A much larger clone is a single base away; this may be a read error. The missing conserved phenylalanine or tryptophan at the end of this CDR3 makes a read error likely. V and J are TRBV20-1 and TRBJ1-5; 9 nucleotides line up with TRBD1. Losses at the gene ends were 6 bases for V and 6 bases for J; bases not matched to a gene: 9. This CDR3 has 14 residues. CDR1 and CDR2 (germline): DFQATT, SNEGSKA (reference sequence). The CDR3 here is CSANSGTGIQPQHL. The CDR3 coding sequence is TGCAGTGCAAACTCCGGGACAGGGATTCAGCCCCAGCATCTT.

The chain links TRBV24-1 to TRBJ1-5; D gene unclear. Germline-derived CDR1 and CDR2 are KGHDR and SFDVKD. V was cut by 4 bases and J by 5 bases, with 11 bases left in between. The CDR3 runs 14 residues. The CDR3 DNA reads TGTGCCACCAGTGAGAGGCGGTTCGATCAGCCCCAGCATTTT. It codes for CATSERRFDQPQHF.

V and J are TRBV7-3 and TRBJ2-1; TRBD2 aligns across 8 bases. In germline, CDR1 is SGHTA, CDR2 FQGTGA. Trimming at V came to 3 bases and at J to 3 bases, leaving 4 bases not matched to a gene. The CDR3 sequence is 15 residues long. The CDR3 sequence is CASSFSGTNYNEQFF. The CDR3 DNA is TGTGCCAGCAGCTTTAGCGGGACTAACTACAATGAGCAGTTCTTC.

The chain recombines TRBV28 with TRBJ1-2, with a possible D match to TRBD1 (6 bases). Germline V gives CDR1 MDHEN, CDR2 SYDVKM. V dropped 7 bases and J dropped 3 bases, with 12 bases sitting between them. The CDR3 consists of 13 residues. The CDR3 protein is CASKLQGDYGYTF. CDR3 coding DNA: TGTGCCAGCAAACTACAGGGCGACTATGGCTACACCTTC.

This clonotype has a handful of counts. J is TRBJ2-5 and V is TRBV20-1, with D possibly being TRBD2 (5 bases). Germline lookup yields CDR1 DFQATT and CDR2 SNEGSKA (reference sequence). CDR3 length: 14 residues. V was cut by 4 bases and J by 4 bases, with 16 bases left in between. This chain's CDR3 is CSATDNGGTETQYF. CDR3 DNA sequence: TGCAGTGCTACTGATAACGGAGGAACAGAGACCCAGTACTTC.